A single sample gave rise to the 10 T cell receptor beta chains below, sequenced in a study of low-dose radiotherapy and immunotherapy resistance in tumors. TRAV and TRBV primers primed cDNA for both TCRalpha and TCRbeta. The PCR that amplified TCRs ran for 15 to 25 cycles, relying on a constant-region primer and a V-primer adapter. TCRdb redid the calling of the reads with MiXCR, one entry per CDR3 protein. Among 85,000 to 95,000 distinct CDR3 sequences listed, 9.4% were seen once. The time point here: before trial treatment. The source material was PBMCs, sampled before treatment. All receptors derive from a male donor with prostate cancer.

This clonotype was detected ten times or more. V gene TRBV7-2 combines with J gene TRBJ1-6; 9 nucleotides line up with TRBD1. The CDR3 length is 13 residues. J was trimmed by 5 bases and V by 9 bases; bases with no gene match: 2. Germline V gene lookup returns CDR1 SGHTA and CDR2 FQGNSA. The CDR3 loop reads CASRTGDNSPLHF. Here the CDR3 DNA reads TGTGCCAGTCGGACAGGGGATAATTCACCCCTCCACTTT. The full variable domain, with the rest looked up from reference TRBV7-2 and TRBJ1-6, is GAGVSQSPSNKVTEKGKDVELRCDPISGHTALYWYRQSLGQGLEFLIYFQGNSAPDKSGLPSDRFSAERTGGSVSTLTIQRTQQEDSAVYLCASRTGDNSPLHFGNGTRLTVT.

The chain employs TRBV9 and TRBJ2-3; 8 positions match TRBD1. Germline lookup yields CDR1 SGDLS and CDR2 YYNGEE. The V segment lost 2 bases and the J segment 2 bases; nucleotides outside the gene matches: 1. The CDR3 length is 14 residues. For the CDR3, the DNA is TGTGCCAGCAGCGTTCAGGGGGCCACAGATACGCAGTATTTT. Encoded protein: CASSVQGATDTQYF.

Of note for this clonotype: A far larger clone is just one base off, so this is likely a read error. The chain is built from TRBV28 and TRBJ2-1; 11 positions agree with TRBD2. Germline CDR1 MDHEN, CDR2 SYDVKM. V gave up 1 base and J gave up 13 bases; unmatched junction bases: 12. This CDR3 region has 16 residues. CDR3 coding DNA: TGTGCCAGCAGTTTATCTAGCGGGAGGAGGGCAGAGACCCAGTTCTTC. Translating gives CASSLSSGRRAETQFF.

This clonotype was seen ten or more times. The chain joins TRBV2 to TRBJ2-1, with 7 nucleotides matching TRBD2. The germline CDR1 and CDR2 sequences are SNHLY and FYNNEI. This CDR3 region has 12 residues. The J segment lost 5 bases and the V segment lost 11 bases, leaving 6 bases of the junction unmatched. CDR3 loop: CAHSGTNNEQFF. Here the CDR3 DNA reads TGTGCCCACAGCGGGACGAACAATGAGCAGTTCTTC.

This clonotype showed up many times. V is TRBV28 and J is TRBJ1-4; D uncertain. The CDR3 extends over 14 amino acids. Looked up from germline, CDR1 is MDHEN and CDR2 is SYDVKM. The V and J ends lost 2 bases and 5 bases respectively, with 9 bases between them. CDR3 in amino acids: CASSLRGANEKLFF. The CDR3 DNA is TGTGCCAGCAGTTTACGGGGAGCAAATGAAAAACTGTTTTTT.

This clonotype was seen many times. The chain employs TRBV29-1 and TRBJ2-1; 7 bases fit TRBD1. This CDR3 contains 13 residues. The germline V gene has CDR1 SQVTM and CDR2 ANQGSEA. The V gene end was trimmed by 0 bases and the J gene end by 14 bases; junction bases not matched to a gene: 10. The CDR3 here is CSVEETGLTGEFF. DNA of the CDR3: TGCAGCGTTGAAGAAACGGGCTTAACAGGGGAGTTCTTC.

This clonotype was seen ten or more times. The V gene is TRBV5-1, the J gene TRBJ1-5; D unclear. This CDR3 is 14 amino acids long. V shed 1 base and J shed 4 bases, with 9 bases lying between them. The germline V gene has CDR1 SGHRS and CDR2 YFSETQ. This CDR3 is CASSLTLGNQPQHF. The CDR3 bases are TGCGCCAGCAGCTTGACCCTGGGAAATCAGCCCCAGCATTTT.

In its sample, this clonotype was seen many times. The chain is built from TRBV28 and TRBJ1-3; D call uncertain. The CDR3 runs 14 residues. CDR1 MDHEN and CDR2 SYDVKM come from the germline V gene. Deletions cut 9 bases from V and 0 bases from J, with 12 bases between. The CDR3 nucleotides read TGTGCCAGTTCCAGGCGCGGCTCTGGAAACACCATATATTTT. Amino acid sequence: CASSRRGSGNTIYF.

The sample holds many counts of this clonotype. The rearrangement joins TRBV6-8 to TRBJ1-1; D is unresolved. The CDR3 is 15 residues long. Deletions cut 5 bases from V and 3 bases from J, with 16 bases between. The germline CDR1 and CDR2 sequences are MNHGY and SAAAGT. The CDR3 loop reads CASSPLGWRDTEAFF. The CDR3 DNA is TGTGCCAGCAGTCCCCTCGGGTGGCGGGACACTGAAGCTTTCTTT.

Remarks on this clonotype: A far larger clone is just one base off, so this is likely a read error. The J gene is TRBJ2-7, the V gene TRBV29-1; TRBD1 or TRBD2 may be the D gene (5 bases each). This CDR3 has 13 amino acids. With 6 bases removed from V and 7 bases from J, the gap between germline ends came to 19 bases. Germline assignment: CDR1 SQVTM and CDR2 ANQGSEA. CDR3 sequence: CSVPPPGRSEQYF. In DNA form, the CDR3 reads TGCAGCGTCCCCCCACCGGGACGCAGTGAGCAGTACTTC.